A single sample gave rise to the 13 T cell receptor beta chains below, sequenced in a study of blood T cell repertoires in COVID-19. Profiled with immunoSEQ multiplex PCR; TCRdb holds only in-frame clones, not every one. The sample holds approximately 100,000 clones; roughly 84% are singletons and the top ten take roughly 15%. The sample consisted of peripheral blood. Receptor source: a woman aged 70-85 years with acute or convalescent COVID-19.

This clone was counted once. The V and J genes are TRBV14 and TRBJ2-1; 11 bases fit TRBD2. V trimming: 3 bases; J trimming: 8 bases; junction bases outside the gene matches: 12. The germline gives CDR1 SGHDN, CDR2 FVKESK. The length of the CDR3 is 17 residues. CDR3 loop: CASSHSMGSGGVDEQFF. The CDR3 DNA reads as TGTGCCAGCAGCCATTCGATGGGTAGCGGGGGGGTGGATGAGCAGTTCTTC.

The chain couples TRBV2 to TRBJ2-3, with TRBD2 identical over 8 bases. V lost 6 bases to trimming and J lost 1 base; unmatched junction nucleotides: 9. The germline CDR1 and CDR2 sequences are SNHLY and FYNNEI. The CDR3 extends over 16 amino acids. The chain's CDR3 is CASRREGLVRTDTQYF. The CDR3, as DNA: TGTGCCAGCAGGAGGGAGGGACTAGTTCGCACAGATACGCAGTATTTT.

The CDR3 reads CASSSPGGLSGANVLTF. DNA of the CDR3: TGTGCCAGCAGCTCCCCAGGTGGACTATCTGGGGCCAACGTCCTGACTTTC. The J gene is TRBJ2-6, the V gene TRBV7-2; D is possibly TRBD2 (6 bases). Looked up from germline, CDR1 is SGHTA and CDR2 is FQGNSA. This CDR3 contains 17 residues. V was clipped by 4 bases and J by 1 base, with 14 bases between them.

This chain uses TRBV6-5 with TRBJ2-3; D unresolved. Germline values: CDR1 MNHEY, CDR2 SVGAGI. V lost 0 bases and J 0 bases, leaving 4 bases between the germline ends. CDR3 size: 14 residues. CDR3 protein: CASSYSRSTDTQYF. In DNA, the CDR3 is TGTGCCAGCAGTTACTCGAGGAGCACAGATACGCAGTATTTT.

The genes are TRBV7-9 and TRBJ2-1; 8 bases align to TRBD1. V gave up 5 bases and J gave up 12 bases; unmatched junction bases: 3. The germline CDR1 and CDR2 sequences are SEHNR and FQNEAQ (reference sequence). There are 11 residues in the CDR3. The CDR3 DNA follows: TGTGCCAGCAGCCTAGGACAGGGGCAGTTCTTC. It translates to CASSLGQGQFF.

The chain has TRBV5-4 and TRBJ2-2; TRBD1 agrees at 8 bases. Per the germline V gene, CDR1 is SGHNT and CDR2 is YYREEE (reference sequence). V dropped 3 bases and J dropped 3; count of bases not matched to a gene: 10. CDR3 length: 17 amino acids. In nucleotides, the CDR3 is TGTGCCAGCAGCTCCCCCGGACAGGGTAGGGACACCGGGGAGCTGTTTTTT. Its protein is CASSSPGQGRDTGELFF.

The chain is built from TRBV6-4 and TRBJ2-1; weak D call: TRBD1 (6 bases). Germline V lookup: CDR1 MRHNA, CDR2 SNTAGT. The CDR3 loop spans 15 amino acids. The ends were cut back, 6 bases at V and 8 bases at J, with 20 bases in the middle. CDR3 bases: TGTGCCAGCAGCCCAGGGGCCGACACGGGGTATGAGCAGTTCTTC. It codes for CASSPGADTGYEQFF.

The chain couples TRBV6-2 or TRBV6-3 to TRBJ1-5; TRBD1 might be the D (6 bases). CDR1 is MNHEY and CDR2 is SVGEGT in the germline V gene. V was shortened by 5 bases and J by 5 bases, with 13 bases between the two germline ends. This CDR3 is 14 amino acids long. CDR3 DNA sequence: TGTGCCAGCAGTCAGACAGGACTCCATCAGCCCCAGCATTTT. It yields the protein CASSQTGLHQPQHF.

This chain links TRBV5-6 with TRBJ1-2; 8 positions agree with TRBD1. This CDR3 contains 14 residues. Trimming cost V 6 bases and J 4 bases; bases outside gene matches: 8. Germline CDR1 reads SGHDT; CDR2 reads YYEEEE. The CDR3 sequence is CASTDQDRAYGYTF. CDR3 sequence (DNA): TGTGCCAGCACAGACCAGGACAGGGCCTATGGCTACACCTTC.

V gene TRBV28 combines with J gene TRBJ1-1; no clear D gene. Trimming took 4 bases from V and 1 from J, leaving 10 bases between them. CDR1 is MDHEN and CDR2 is SYDVKM in the germline V gene. The CDR3 runs to 14 residues. DNA for the CDR3: TGTGCCAGCAGTTCCTGGGCCCCGAACACTGAAGCTTTCTTT. Protein sequence: CASSSWAPNTEAFF.

The rearrangement uses TRBV10-3 and TRBJ1-3; 7 bases fit TRBD1. CDR3 length: 14 residues. With 3 bases clipped from V and 8 bases from J, the junction kept 7 bases outside the gene matches. Germline CDR1 is ENHRY and CDR2 is SYGVKD. CDR3 region: CAISDLRQGHTIYF. CDR3 nucleotides: TGTGCCATCAGTGATTTAAGACAGGGACACACCATATATTTT.

Regarding this clone: Other DNA sequences in the sample encode the same CDR3. The chain combines TRBV7-2 with TRBJ1-3; D is undetermined. The CDR3 has 14 amino acids. Germline lookup yields CDR1 SGHTA and CDR2 FQGNSA. The V end was cut by 1 base, the J end by 0 bases, with 4 bases between. In nucleotides, the CDR3 is TGTGCCAGCAGCTTAGACAGCTCTGGAAACACCATATATTTT. Amino acids: CASSLDSSGNTIYF.

J is TRBJ2-3 and V is TRBV29-1; 9 nucleotides agree with TRBD1. The CDR3 totals 15 residues. Trimming at V came to 2 bases and at J to 4 bases, leaving 7 bases not matched to a gene. CDR1 and CDR2 (germline): SQVTM, ANQGSEA. Written as DNA, the CDR3 is TGCAGCGTTGAAATCGGTCGGACAGGGGCAGATACGCAGTATTTT. Translation gives CSVEIGRTGADTQYF.